The entry that follows covers one T cell receptor beta chain sequence. The antigen is unknown. The sample comes from a study of cytomegalovirus exposure and HLA in healthy donors. It was with 60 Vbeta and 13 Jbeta primers that the PCR ran. Assay: immunoSEQ multiplex PCR; the TCRdb copy retains only in-frame clones and omits some. Among under 80,000 clones listed, approximately 67% were seen once. General observations from the study: For cytomegalovirus status, the classifier reportedly gave diagnoses with high specificity and sensitivity. Owing to their indistinguishability, certain V segments, notably TRBV6-2 and TRBV6-3, were excluded.

CDR1 and CDR2 from the germline V gene are MDHEN and SYDVKM. V dropped 8 bases and J dropped 1 base, with 12 bases sitting between them. The CDR3 runs to 13 residues. The sequence was collected from a woman between 25 and 40 years old in good health and CMV-seronegative. Specimen: PBMCs. The V and J genes are TRBV28 and TRBJ2-7, with D hard to call. CDR3 protein: CASGDSLSYEQYF. For the CDR3, the DNA is TGTGCCAGCGGTGACTCGCTGTCCTACGAGCAGTACTTC.